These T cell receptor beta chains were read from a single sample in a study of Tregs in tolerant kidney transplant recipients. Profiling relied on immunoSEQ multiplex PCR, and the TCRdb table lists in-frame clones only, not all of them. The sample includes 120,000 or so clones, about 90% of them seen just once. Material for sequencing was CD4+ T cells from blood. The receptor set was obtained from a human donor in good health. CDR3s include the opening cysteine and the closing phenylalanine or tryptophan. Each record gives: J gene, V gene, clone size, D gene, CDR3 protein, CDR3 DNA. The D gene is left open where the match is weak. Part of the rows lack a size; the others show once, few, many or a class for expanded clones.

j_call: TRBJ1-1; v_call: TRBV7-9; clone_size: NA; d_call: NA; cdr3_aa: CASSGRTVNTEAFF; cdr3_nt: TGTGCCAGCAGCGGCCGGACGGTGAACACTGAAGCTTTCTTT
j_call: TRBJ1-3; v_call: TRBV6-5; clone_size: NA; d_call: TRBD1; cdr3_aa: CASSYSNRGRNTIYF; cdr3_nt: TGTGCCAGCAGTTACTCAAACAGGGGACGGAACACCATATATTTT
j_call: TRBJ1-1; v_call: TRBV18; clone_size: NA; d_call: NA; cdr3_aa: CASSMDRHTRPNTEAFF; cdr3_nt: TGTGCCAGCTCAATGGATCGGCACACCCGCCCCAACACTGAAGCTTTCTTT
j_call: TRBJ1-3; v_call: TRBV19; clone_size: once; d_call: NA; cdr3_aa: CASSLGGQGNTIYF; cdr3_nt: TGTGCCAGTAGTCTTGGGGGACAAGGGAACACCATATATTTT
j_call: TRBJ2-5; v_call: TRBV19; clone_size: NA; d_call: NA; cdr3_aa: CASSTAGPPGETQYF; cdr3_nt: TGTGCCAGTAGTACCGCCGGGCCCCCAGGAGAGACCCAGTACTTC
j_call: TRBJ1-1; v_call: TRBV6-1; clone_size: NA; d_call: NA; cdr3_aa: CASTNPWKGGTEAFF; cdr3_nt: TGTGCCAGCACCAACCCCTGGAAGGGTGGGACTGAAGCTTTCTTT
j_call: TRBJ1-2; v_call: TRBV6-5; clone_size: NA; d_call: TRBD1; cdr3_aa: CASSQDRGLFNGYTF; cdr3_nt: TGTGCCAGCAGTCAGGACAGGGGGCTGTTTAATGGCTACACCTTC
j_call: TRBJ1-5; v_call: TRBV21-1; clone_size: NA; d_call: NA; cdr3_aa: CASSNRQGVLGQPQHF; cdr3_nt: TGTGCCAGCAGCAACCGACAGGGGGTTTTGGGTCAGCCCCAGCATTTT
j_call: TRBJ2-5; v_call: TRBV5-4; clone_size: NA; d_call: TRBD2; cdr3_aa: CASSSGDYHGVGTQYF; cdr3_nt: TGTGCCAGCAGCTCGGGGGACTACCACGGGGTAGGGACCCAGTACTTC
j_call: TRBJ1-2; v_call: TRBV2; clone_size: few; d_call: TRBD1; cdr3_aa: CASSLGQFYGYTF; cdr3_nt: TGTGCCAGCAGCCTGGGACAGTTCTATGGCTACACCTTC
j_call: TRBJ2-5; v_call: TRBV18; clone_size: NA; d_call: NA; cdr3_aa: CASSPGTIQETQYF; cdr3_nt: TGTGCCAGCTCACCTGGGACCATCCAAGAGACCCAGTACTTC
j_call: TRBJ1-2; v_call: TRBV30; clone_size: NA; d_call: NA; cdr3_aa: CAWSPGLGGNNYGYTF; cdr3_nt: TGTGCCTGGAGTCCAGGGTTGGGAGGGAATAACTATGGCTACACCTTC
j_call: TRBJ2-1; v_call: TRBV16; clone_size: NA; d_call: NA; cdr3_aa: CASRDDKQGASEQFF; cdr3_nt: TGTGCCAGCAGAGACGATAAACAGGGTGCGAGTGAGCAGTTCTTC
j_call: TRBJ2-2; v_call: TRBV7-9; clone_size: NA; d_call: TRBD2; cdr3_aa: CASRTGLAGGRTGELFF; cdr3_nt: TGTGCCAGCAGAACGGGACTAGCGGGAGGGAGGACCGGGGAGCTGTTTTTT
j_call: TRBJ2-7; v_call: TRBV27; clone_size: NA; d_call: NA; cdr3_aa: CASSHRAGQYF; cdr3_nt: TGTGCCAGCAGCCACAGGGCAGGGCAGTACTTC
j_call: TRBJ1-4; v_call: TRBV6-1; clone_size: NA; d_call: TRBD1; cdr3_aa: CASIEGQGVEKLFF; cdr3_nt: TGTGCCAGCATAGAGGGACAGGGGGTGGAAAAACTGTTTTTT
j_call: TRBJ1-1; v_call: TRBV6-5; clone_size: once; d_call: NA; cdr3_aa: CASSYSATEAFF; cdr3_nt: TGTGCCAGCAGTTACTCCGCCACTGAAGCTTTCTTT